The clone carrying this T cell receptor (beta chain) was picked up one time. The antigen remains unidentified. V gave up 1 base and J gave up 5 bases; unmatched junction bases: 8. This CDR3 is built from 16 residues. Germline-derived CDR1 and CDR2 are PRHDT and FYEKMQ (reference sequence). This specimen comes from a study of brain metastases from non-small cell lung cancer. Broader study findings: Expanded T-cell clones appeared in more than 60% of brain metastases over primaries. Metastases had sparse T cells but largely shared repertoires with primaries. T-cell infiltration was lower in brain metastases than primaries (P < 0.001).

Sequencing used immunoSEQ multiplex PCR; TCRdb keeps in-frame clones, though not all of them. The sample records 400 to 450 clones, around four fifths being singletons. This receptor was identified in a donor over 35 with non-small cell lung cancer. Source material: tissue from a brain metastasis. The rearrangement links TRBV13 to TRBJ2-5; 9 nucleotides match TRBD2. The CDR3 spells CASSLESAGGGETQYF. As DNA, the CDR3 is TGTGCCAGCAGCTTAGAATCAGCGGGAGGAGGGGAGACCCAGTACTTC.